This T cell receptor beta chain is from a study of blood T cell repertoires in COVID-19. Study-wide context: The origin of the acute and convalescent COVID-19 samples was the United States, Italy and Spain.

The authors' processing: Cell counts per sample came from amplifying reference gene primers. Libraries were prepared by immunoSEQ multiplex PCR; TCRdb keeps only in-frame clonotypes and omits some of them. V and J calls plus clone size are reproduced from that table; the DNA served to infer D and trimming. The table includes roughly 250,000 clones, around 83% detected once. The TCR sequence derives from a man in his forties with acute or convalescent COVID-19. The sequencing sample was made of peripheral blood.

The chain's CDR3 is CASSQALSYNEQFF. The CDR3, as DNA: TGCGCCAGCAGCCAAGCCCTCTCCTACAATGAGCAGTTCTTC. The chain uses TRBV4-3 and TRBJ2-1; D unclear. From germline, CDR1 is LGHNA and CDR2 YSLEER. V was shortened by 1 base and J by 0 bases, with 4 bases between the two germline ends. This CDR3 has 14 residues.